This T cell receptor beta chain originates from a study of blood T cell repertoires in COVID-19. The data were produced by immunoSEQ multiplex PCR, yet TCRdb's version contains in-frame clones alone and is incomplete. The sample gives tens of thousands of clones, about 82% of which show up once; over 25% is in the top ten. Sequenced input: peripheral blood. The TCR was taken from a human donor with active COVID-19. The donor label of this sample is uncertain.

The CDR3: CASSSNSGANVLTF. CDR3 in DNA: TGTGCCAGCAGCTCCAACTCTGGGGCCAACGTCCTGACTTTC. The chain has TRBV7-2 and TRBJ2-6; no reliable D call. CDR3 length equals 14 residues. With 4 bases removed from V and 0 bases from J, the gap between germline ends came to 4 bases. Germline lookup yields CDR1 SGHTA and CDR2 FQGNSA.